The rows below give T cell receptor beta chains drawn from one sample of a study of blood T cell repertoires in COVID-19. Only in-frame clones appear in the TCRdb table, and some are missing; sequencing was by immunoSEQ multiplex PCR. The sample has 400,000 to 500,000 clones, roughly 89% seen once. Sequencing input: peripheral blood. The receptors derive from a woman aged 30 to 39 with active or convalescent COVID-19. Both conserved end residues are part of each CDR3. A D gene is named only where the DNA matches it firmly. Only part of the rows carry a size: once, few, many, or a class if the clone is expanded.

d_gene	len	j_gene	v_gene	abundance	CDR3nt	CDR3aa
NA	12	TRBJ2-7	TRBV7-2	few	TGTGCCAGCAGCCTCGAACGGTACTCACCGGACTTC	CASSLERYSPDF
NA	14	TRBJ1-1	TRBV10-2	few	TGCGCCAGCAGTGAGGACAGGCTGAACACTGAAGCTTTCTTT	CASSEDRLNTEAFF
TRBD2	17	TRBJ2-5	TRBV4-1	NA	TGCGCCAGCAGCCAAGCCGGTACTAGCGTCCCCCAAGAGACCCAGTACTTC	CASSQAGTSVPQETQYF
NA	16	TRBJ2-1	TRBV6-2/TRBV6-3	NA	TGTGCCAGCAGTTACCCCGACAGGGCCGGGGGCAATGAGCAGTTCTTC	CASSYPDRAGGNEQFF
TRBD2	18	TRBJ2-1	TRBV11-2	NA	TGTGCCAGCAGCTCCGGGACTAGCGGGAGGATGGCCTACAATGAGCAGTTCTTC	CASSSGTSGRMAYNEQFF
TRBD1	14	TRBJ1-2	TRBV5-1	NA	TGCGCCAGCAGCTTGTTGATGGACAGGGATGGCTACACCTTC	CASSLLMDRDGYTF
TRBD1	15	TRBJ1-3	TRBV9	NA	TGTGCCAGCAGCGTAGCGACAGGGGGGGACGCCACCATATATTTT	CASSVATGGDATIYF
NA	13	TRBJ1-1	TRBV2	NA	TGTGCCAACCCACGAGGGCCCAACACTGAAGCTTTCTTT	CANPRGPNTEAFF
NA	12	TRBJ2-3	TRBV10-2	NA	TGCGCCAGCAGTCCTAGCACAGATACGCAGTATTTT	CASSPSTDTQYF
TRBD1	14	TRBJ2-2	TRBV18	NA	TGTGCCAGCTTACCGGGACAGGGCTCCGGGGAGCTGTTTTTT	CASLPGQGSGELFF
NA	14	TRBJ1-2	TRBV9	NA	TGTGCCAGCAGCGTAGATTTTCGGAGCTATGGCTACACCTTC	CASSVDFRSYGYTF
NA	13	TRBJ1-2	TRBV12-3/TRBV12-4	NA	TGTGCCAGCAGTCGAACGTTTCGGGATGGCTACACCTTC	CASSRTFRDGYTF
TRBD1	15	TRBJ1-5	TRBV7-8	NA	TGTGCCAGCAGCTATACAGGGGGCTTCCATCAGCCCCAGCATTTT	CASSYTGGFHQPQHF
TRBD2	15	TRBJ2-3	TRBV5-4	NA	TGTGCCAGCAGCCCTCGGGGGGGGAGCACAGATACGCAGTATTTT	CASSPRGGSTDTQYF
NA	15	TRBJ2-7	TRBV6-5	NA	TGTGCCAGCATAGATGGGTCGGCGGGGCGACACGAGCAGTACTTC	CASIDGSAGRHEQYF
NA	12	TRBJ2-2	TRBV12-3/TRBV12-4	NA	TGTGCCAGCAGACAGGATGACGGGGAGCTGTTTTTT	CASRQDDGELFF
NA	14	TRBJ1-5	TRBV15	NA	TGTGCCACCAGCAGGTGGGGGGGAGGACAGCCCCAGCATTTT	CATSRWGGGQPQHF
TRBD1	14	TRBJ2-4	TRBV2	NA	TGTGCCAGCAGGGGGCCGGGACAGAAAAACATTCAGTACTTC	CASRGPGQKNIQYF
NA	15	TRBJ1-1	TRBV11-2	NA	TGTGCCAGCAGCTCTAGATTGGCTGGGTCCACTGAAGCTTTCTTT	CASSSRLAGSTEAFF
NA	13	TRBJ1-3	TRBV2	NA	TGTGCCAGCAGCGCGAACTCTGGAAACACCATATATTTT	CASSANSGNTIYF
NA	15	TRBJ1-2	TRBV3-1/TRBV3-2	NA	TGTGCCAGCAGCCCCCCAGGGGAGACTAACTATGGCTACACCTTC	CASSPPGETNYGYTF
NA	14	TRBJ2-1	TRBV10-1	NA	TGCGCCAGCAGTAGAGCGGCCTCCTACAATGAGCAGTTCTTC	CASSRAASYNEQFF
NA	13	TRBJ2-7	TRBV27	NA	TGTGCCAGCAGCAGGACAGTCCTCTACGAGCAGTACTTC	CASSRTVLYEQYF
NA	15	TRBJ1-1	TRBV19	NA	TGTGCCAGTAGTATCGCGGGGTCGGTGAACACTGAAGCTTTCTTT	CASSIAGSVNTEAFF
NA	12	TRBJ2-7	TRBV30	NA	TGTGCCTGGAGTGTATGGGGCGACGAGCAGTACTTC	CAWSVWGDEQYF
TRBD1	15	TRBJ2-7	TRBV27	NA	TGTGCCAGCAGTCCCCGGGGACAGGGCCTCTACGAGCAGTACTTC	CASSPRGQGLYEQYF
NA	13	TRBJ1-1	TRBV19	NA	TGTGCCAGTAAGGAAGAGCGATTTGGTGAAGCTTTCTTT	CASKEERFGEAFF
NA	13	TRBJ2-7	TRBV6-5	NA	TGTGCCAGCAGGTTCAGCGAGGCCTACGAGCAGTACTTC	CASRFSEAYEQYF
TRBD2	18	TRBJ2-1	TRBV4-1	NA	TGCGCCAGCAGCCAAGCGGGGGGTACTAGCGGGAGGTGGAATGAGCAGTTCTTC	CASSQAGGTSGRWNEQFF
NA	15	TRBJ2-3	TRBV2	NA	TGTGCCAGCAGAGGCGGCCTAGCGCCCACAGATACGCAGTATTTT	CASRGGLAPTDTQYF
NA	14	TRBJ1-4	TRBV5-1	NA	TGCGCCAGCAGCTTGGGCGGGGGCAGTGAAAAACTGTTTTTT	CASSLGGGSEKLFF
TRBD1	15	TRBJ1-2	TRBV5-4	few	TGTGCCAGCAGCTTAGACAGGGAAGCTAACTATGGCTACACCTTC	CASSLDREANYGYTF
TRBD2	16	TRBJ2-3	TRBV9	NA	TGTGCCAGCAGCGTAGGGACTAGCGGGCTCACAGATACGCAGTATTTT	CASSVGTSGLTDTQYF
NA	13	TRBJ1-6	TRBV3-1/TRBV3-2	once	TGTGCCAGCAGCCCTGAGATGAATTCACCCCTCCACTTT	CASSPEMNSPLHF
TRBD1	14	TRBJ1-5	TRBV6-1	once	TGTGCCAGCAGTACAGGGACAGGAGGCCAGCCCCAGCATTTT	CASSTGTGGQPQHF
NA	15	TRBJ1-5	TRBV19	NA	TGTGCCAGTAGCACGACAGATTATAGCAATCAGCCCCAGCATTTT	CASSTTDYSNQPQHF
NA	15	TRBJ2-5	TRBV11-1	NA	TGTGCCAGCAGCAAATCCTCTAGGATTGTAGAGACCCAGTACTTC	CASSKSSRIVETQYF
NA	13	TRBJ1-1	TRBV19	NA	TGTGCCAGTAGGAGCCCAGGGCCCACTGAAGCTTTCTTT	CASRSPGPTEAFF
NA	12	TRBJ1-1	TRBV6-1	NA	TGTGCCAGCAGTGAAGTAGGGGTGAGGGCTTTCTTT	CASSEVGVRAFF
TRBD2	16	TRBJ2-5	TRBV6-1	NA	TGTGCCAGCAGTGGGCTGGCGGGGGACCACCAGGAGACCCAGTACTTC	CASSGLAGDHQETQYF
NA	13	TRBJ1-3	TRBV7-9	NA	TGTGCCAGCAAGGACAGCGCTGGAAACACCATATATTTT	CASKDSAGNTIYF
TRBD1	13	TRBJ2-7	TRBV27	NA	TGTGCCAGCAGTTTCACAGGGGTCCACGAGCAGTACTTC	CASSFTGVHEQYF
NA	15	TRBJ1-4	TRBV6-1	NA	TGTGCCAGCAGTGAGGAGGTAGATCTTGGGGAAAAACTGTTTTTT	CASSEEVDLGEKLFF
NA	13	TRBJ1-2	TRBV30	NA	TGTGCCTGGACCGACGGGGCTAACTATGGCTACACCTTC	CAWTDGANYGYTF
NA	14	TRBJ1-3	TRBV29-1	few	TGCAGCGTCTCTTCCGGGGTGGCTGGAAACACCATATATTTT	CSVSSGVAGNTIYF
TRBD2	16	TRBJ2-7	TRBV4-1	NA	TGCGCCAGCAGCCAAGTTTCACCGGGGGGGTCCTACGAGCAGTACTTC	CASSQVSPGGSYEQYF
NA	16	TRBJ1-1	TRBV18	few	TGTGCCAGCTCCCCAATGGAGGGGTTTTTGAACACTGAAGCTTTCTTT	CASSPMEGFLNTEAFF
NA	13	TRBJ2-2	TRBV9	NA	TGTGCCAGCAGCGCGTCAGGGACCGGGGAGCTGTTTTTT	CASSASGTGELFF
NA	13	TRBJ1-2	TRBV29-1	few	TGCAGCGTTGAAATGGGGGCGCGACTTGGCTACACCTTC	CSVEMGARLGYTF
NA	15	TRBJ1-2	TRBV4-1	NA	TGCGCCAGCAGCCAAGATCGGACAGTTATCTATGGCTACACCTTC	CASSQDRTVIYGYTF
NA	16	TRBJ2-7	TRBV10-1	NA	TGCGCCAGCAGTGAGACCGGCGGTCTCGGCTCCTACGAGCAGTACTTC	CASSETGGLGSYEQYF
TRBD1	15	TRBJ1-2	TRBV2	NA	TGTGCCAGCAGTGTGGGGACAGGGAGTTTCAATGGCTACACCTTC	CASSVGTGSFNGYTF
TRBD2	16	TRBJ2-7	TRBV30	NA	TGTGCCTGGGCCAAACTAGCGGGAGTTAGGTCCTACGAGCAGTACTTC	CAWAKLAGVRSYEQYF
TRBD1	15	TRBJ1-2	TRBV4-1	NA	TGCGCCAGCAGCCAAGCCGGGACAGGGATCAGCGGCTACACCTTC	CASSQAGTGISGYTF
NA	17	TRBJ1-5	TRBV28	NA	TGTGCCAGCAGTTTACCACGGGGGGCCCTTAGCAATCAGCCCCAGCATTTT	CASSLPRGALSNQPQHF
TRBD2	15	TRBJ2-3	TRBV10-3	NA	TGTGCCATCAGTGATGGACTAGCGGGATTCGATACGCAGTATTTT	CAISDGLAGFDTQYF
NA	13	TRBJ1-1	TRBV5-6	NA	TGTGCCACCCAGAGGGGGATCGGGACTGAAGCTTTCTTT	CATQRGIGTEAFF
NA	16	TRBJ2-3	TRBV19	NA	TGTGCCAGTAGTATAAGGCGGGCAGCGAGCACAGATACGCAGTATTTT	CASSIRRAASTDTQYF
TRBD1	15	TRBJ1-1	TRBV6-5	NA	TGTGCCAGCGAAGACAGGGGGCAAGGGTACACTGAAGCTTTCTTT	CASEDRGQGYTEAFF
TRBD1	14	TRBJ1-2	TRBV2	NA	TGTGCCAGCAGCCGGGACAGTGACAACTATGGCTACACCTTC	CASSRDSDNYGYTF